This T cell receptor (beta chain) is drawn from a study of beta chain features in type 1 diabetes. The V end was cut by 0 bases, the J end by 5 bases, with 8 bases between. This CDR3 has 13 residues. Germline V gene sequence: CDR1 SGDLS, CDR2 YYNGEE. TCRB transcripts that were expressed got sequenced, as all of the isolated RNA had been reverse transcribed. Produced via immunoSEQ multiplex PCR; TCRdb's table is partial and in-frame only. The profile shows fewer than 500,000 clones, approximately 13% of them singletons. The V gene is TRBV9, the J gene TRBJ2-5; D is ambiguous. The sample taken for sequencing was naive CD4+ T cells from blood. This sequence originates from a man between 25 and 39 years old in good health. This chain's CDR3 is CASSVDPLETQYF. The CDR3 DNA follows: TGTGCCAGCAGCGTAGACCCGTTGGAGACCCAGTACTTC.